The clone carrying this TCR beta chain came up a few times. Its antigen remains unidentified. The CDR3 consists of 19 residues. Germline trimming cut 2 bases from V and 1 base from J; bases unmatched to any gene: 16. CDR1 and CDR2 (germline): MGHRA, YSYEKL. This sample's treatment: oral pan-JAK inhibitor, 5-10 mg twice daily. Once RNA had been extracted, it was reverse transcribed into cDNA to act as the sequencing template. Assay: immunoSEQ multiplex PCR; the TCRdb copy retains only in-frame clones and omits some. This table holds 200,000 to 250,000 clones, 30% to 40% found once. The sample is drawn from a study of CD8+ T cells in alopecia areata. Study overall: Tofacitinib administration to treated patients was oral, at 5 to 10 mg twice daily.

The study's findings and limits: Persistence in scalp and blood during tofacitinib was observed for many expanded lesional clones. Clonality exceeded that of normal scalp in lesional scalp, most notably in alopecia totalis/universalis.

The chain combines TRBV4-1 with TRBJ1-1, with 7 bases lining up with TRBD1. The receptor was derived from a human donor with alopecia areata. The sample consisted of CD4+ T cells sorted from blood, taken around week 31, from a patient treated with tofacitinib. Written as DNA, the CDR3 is TGCGCCAGCAGCCAATCGTCGGTGGTAAGGGACAGAAAGAACACTGAAGCTTTCTTT. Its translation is CASSQSSVVRDRKNTEAFF.